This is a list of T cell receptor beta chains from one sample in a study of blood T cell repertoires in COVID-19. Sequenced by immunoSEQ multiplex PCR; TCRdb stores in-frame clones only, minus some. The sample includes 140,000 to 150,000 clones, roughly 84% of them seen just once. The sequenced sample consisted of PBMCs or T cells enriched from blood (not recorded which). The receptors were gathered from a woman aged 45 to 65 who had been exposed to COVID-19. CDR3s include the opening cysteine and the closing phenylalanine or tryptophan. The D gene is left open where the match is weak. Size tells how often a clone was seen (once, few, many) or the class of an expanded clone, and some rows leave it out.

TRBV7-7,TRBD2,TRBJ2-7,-,CASSPLSGNSYEQYF,TGTGCCAGCAGCCCCCTTAGCGGGAACTCCTACGAGCAGTACTTC
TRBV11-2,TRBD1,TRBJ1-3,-,CASSTHRGTSGNTIYF,TGTGCCAGCAGCACCCACAGGGGGACATCTGGAAACACCATATATTTT
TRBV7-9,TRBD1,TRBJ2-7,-,CASSPTTGFNEQYF,TGTGCCAGCAGTCCAACGACAGGGTTCAACGAGCAGTACTTC
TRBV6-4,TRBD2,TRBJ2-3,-,CASSLTSGDSTDTQYF,TGTGCCAGCAGCCTCACTAGCGGGGATAGCACAGATACGCAGTATTTT
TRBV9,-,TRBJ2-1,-,CASSHRFSYNEQFF,TGTGCCAGCAGCCACAGGTTCTCCTACAATGAGCAGTTCTTC
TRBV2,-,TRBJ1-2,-,CASSEGQGIGGYTF,TGTGCCAGCAGTGAGGGCCAGGGGATAGGGGGCTACACCTTC
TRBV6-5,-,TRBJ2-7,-,CASSHRVGEQYF,TGTGCCAGCAGCCACAGGGTTGGAGAGCAGTACTTC
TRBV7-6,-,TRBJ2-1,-,CASSFGGEVNEQFF,TGTGCCAGCAGCTTCGGCGGGGAGGTGAATGAGCAGTTCTTC
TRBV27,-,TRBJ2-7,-,CASSLTPPSEGVHEQYF,TGTGCCAGCAGTCTAACACCCCCCTCGGAAGGGGTCCACGAGCAGTACTTC
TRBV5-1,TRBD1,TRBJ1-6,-,CASSPQPQGATGSPLHF,TGCGCCAGCAGCCCACAACCGCAGGGGGCAACCGGATCACCCCTCCACTTT
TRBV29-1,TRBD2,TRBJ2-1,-,CSVESGRSYNEQFF,TGCAGCGTAGAGAGCGGGAGGTCCTACAATGAGCAGTTCTTC
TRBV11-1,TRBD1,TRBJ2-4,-,CASSPRDRNIQYF,TGTGCCAGCAGCCCCCGGGACAGAAACATTCAGTACTTC
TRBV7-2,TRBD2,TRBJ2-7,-,CASSSGLVYEQYF,TGTGCCAGCAGCTCGGGACTAGTCTACGAGCAGTACTTC
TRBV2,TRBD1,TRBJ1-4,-,CASSGQVGEKLFF,TGTGCCAGCTCGGGACAGGTCGGTGAAAAACTGTTTTTT
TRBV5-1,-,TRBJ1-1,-,CASSSGLRGRNTEAFF,TGCGCCAGCAGCTCCGGACTCAGGGGTAGGAACACTGAAGCTTTCTTT
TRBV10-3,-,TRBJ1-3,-,CAISWTAENTIYF,TGTGCCATCAGTTGGACAGCAGAAAACACCATATATTTT
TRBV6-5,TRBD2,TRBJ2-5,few,CASSQGLAGQETQYF,TGTGCCAGCAGTCAGGGACTAGCGGGACAAGAGACCCAGTACTTC
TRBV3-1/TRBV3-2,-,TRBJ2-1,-,CASSHEGAYNEQFF,TGTGCCAGCAGCCACGAGGGAGCCTACAATGAGCAGTTCTTC
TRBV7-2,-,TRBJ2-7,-,CASSRGLEQYF,TGTGCCAGCTCCAGGGGTTTGGAGCAGTACTTC
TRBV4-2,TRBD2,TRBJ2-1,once,CASSQEGLAGRYNEQFF,TGTGCCAGCAGCCAAGAGGGCCTAGCGGGGAGGTACAATGAGCAGTTCTTC
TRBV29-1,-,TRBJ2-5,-,CSVAIGIGRETQYF,TGCAGCGTTGCGATCGGGATCGGTAGAGAGACCCAGTACTTC
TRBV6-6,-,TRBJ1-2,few,CASSPRIAGRRLYGYTF,TGTGCCAGCAGTCCTAGGATAGCGGGACGGAGACTCTATGGCTACACCTTC
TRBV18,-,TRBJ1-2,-,CASSPDTYGYTF,TGTGCCAGCTCACCGGACACCTATGGCTACACCTTC
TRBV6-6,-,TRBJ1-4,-,CASSYRGNEKLFF,TGTGCCAGCAGTTACAGGGGGAACGAAAAACTGTTTTTT
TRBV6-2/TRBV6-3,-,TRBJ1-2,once,CASCLAGANYGYTF,TGTGCCAGCTGCCTTGCGGGCGCGAACTATGGCTACACCTTC
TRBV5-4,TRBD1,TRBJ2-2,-,CASSEDRVGVTGELFF,TGTGCCAGCAGCGAAGACAGGGTAGGGGTCACCGGGGAGCTGTTTTTT
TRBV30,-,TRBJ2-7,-,CAWSPATYEQYF,TGTGCCTGGAGTCCTGCGACCTACGAGCAGTACTTC
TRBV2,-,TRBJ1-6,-,CASTTDSYNSPLHF,TGTGCCAGCACCACGGACAGCTATAATTCACCCCTCCACTTT
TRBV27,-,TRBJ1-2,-,CASSRGVSVNRGYTF,TGTGCCAGCAGTCGGGGGGTTTCTGTTAATCGTGGCTACACCTTC
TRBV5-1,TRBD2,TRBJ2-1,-,CASSPTGTSGVGEQFF,TGCGCCAGCAGCCCGACCGGGACTAGCGGGGTTGGTGAGCAGTTCTTC
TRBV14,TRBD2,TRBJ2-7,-,CASSRRGGRAHEQYF,TGTGCCAGCAGCCGCAGGGGCGGGAGGGCCCACGAGCAGTACTTC
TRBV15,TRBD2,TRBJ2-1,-,CATSSSGRADEQFF,TGTGCCACCAGCTCTAGCGGGAGGGCCGATGAGCAGTTCTTC
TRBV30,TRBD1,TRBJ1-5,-,CAWSPGGGNQPQHF,TGTGCCTGGAGCCCAGGGGGCGGCAATCAGCCCCAGCATTTT
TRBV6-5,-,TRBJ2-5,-,CASSNSQETQYF,TGTGCCAGCAGTAACAGCCAAGAGACCCAGTACTTC
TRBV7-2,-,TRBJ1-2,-,CASSLRRAYGYTF,TGTGCCAGCAGCTTAAGGAGGGCCTATGGCTACACCTTC
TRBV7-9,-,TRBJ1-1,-,CASSLMAAEAFF,TGTGCCAGCAGCTTAATGGCTGCTGAAGCTTTCTTT
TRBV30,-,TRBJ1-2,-,CAWSVKLGYTF,TGTGCCTGGAGTGTCAAGCTCGGCTACACCTTC
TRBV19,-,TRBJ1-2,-,CASSPGDRYGYTF,TGTGCCAGTAGTCCGGGGGACCGCTATGGCTACACCTTC
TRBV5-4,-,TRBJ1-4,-,CASSWGGGIQTNEKLFF,TGTGCCAGCAGCTGGGGTGGAGGGATCCAGACTAATGAAAAACTGTTTTTT
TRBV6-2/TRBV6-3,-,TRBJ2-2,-,CASSYSAETSGELFF,TGTGCCAGCAGTTACTCTGCGGAAACTTCCGGGGAGCTGTTTTTT
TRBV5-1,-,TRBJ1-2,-,CASSLGQIAYGYTF,TGCGCCAGCAGCTTAGGACAGATCGCCTATGGCTACACCTTC
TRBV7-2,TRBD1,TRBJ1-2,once,CASSLAGTGVGYTF,TGTGCCAGCAGCTTAGCTGGGACAGGGGTAGGCTACACCTTC
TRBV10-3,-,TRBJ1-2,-,CAISEERGMIGHTF,TGTGCCATCAGTGAGGAAAGGGGGATGATTGGTCACACCTTC
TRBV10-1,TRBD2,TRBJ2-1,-,CASSETSGNEQFF,TGCGCCAGCAGTGAGACTAGCGGTAATGAGCAGTTCTTC
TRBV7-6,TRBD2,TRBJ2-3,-,CASSLPPLAGKTDTQYF,TGTGCCAGCAGCTTACCCCCACTAGCGGGGAAAACAGATACGCAGTATTTT
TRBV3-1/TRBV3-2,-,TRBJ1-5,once,CASSQDDAVKHF,TGTGCCAGCAGCCAAGATGACGCGGTTAAGCATTTT
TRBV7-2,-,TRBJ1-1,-,CASSLGGVNTEAFF,TGTGCCAGCAGCTTAGGAGGTGTGAACACTGAAGCTTTCTTT
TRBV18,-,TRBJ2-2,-,CASSPLENTGELFF,TGTGCCAGCTCACCGCTAGAGAACACCGGGGAGCTGTTTTTT
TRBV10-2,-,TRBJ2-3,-,CASSETRSTDTQYF,TGCGCCAGCAGTGAAACTAGGAGCACAGATACGCAGTATTTT
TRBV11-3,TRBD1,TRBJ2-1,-,CASSLGWGDRVEQFF,TGTGCCAGCAGCTTAGGGTGGGGGGACAGGGTCGAGCAGTTCTTC